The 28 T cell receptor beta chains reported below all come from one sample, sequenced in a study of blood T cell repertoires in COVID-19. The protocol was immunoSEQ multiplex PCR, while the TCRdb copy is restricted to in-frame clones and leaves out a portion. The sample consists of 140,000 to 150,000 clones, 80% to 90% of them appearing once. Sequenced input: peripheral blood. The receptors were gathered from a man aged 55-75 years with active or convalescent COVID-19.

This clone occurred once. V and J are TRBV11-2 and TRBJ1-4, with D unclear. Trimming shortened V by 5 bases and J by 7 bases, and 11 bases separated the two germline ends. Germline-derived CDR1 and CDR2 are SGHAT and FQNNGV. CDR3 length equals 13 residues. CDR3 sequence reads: CASSRMGAEKLFF. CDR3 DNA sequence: TGTGCCAGCAGCCGCATGGGAGCTGAAAAACTGTTTTTT.

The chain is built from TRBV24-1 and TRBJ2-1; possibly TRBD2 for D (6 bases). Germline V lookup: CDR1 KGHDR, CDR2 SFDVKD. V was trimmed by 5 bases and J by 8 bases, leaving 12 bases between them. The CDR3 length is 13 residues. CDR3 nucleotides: TGTGCCACCAGTGTACCCCCGGGGGATGAGCAGTTCTTC. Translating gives CATSVPPGDEQFF.

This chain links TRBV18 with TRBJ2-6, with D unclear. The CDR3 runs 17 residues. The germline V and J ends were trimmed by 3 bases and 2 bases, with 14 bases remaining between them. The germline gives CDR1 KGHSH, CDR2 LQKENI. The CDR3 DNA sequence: TGTGCCAGCTCACCCGGCAGGAAAAGAACTGGGGCCAACGTCCTGACTTTC. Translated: CASSPGRKRTGANVLTF.

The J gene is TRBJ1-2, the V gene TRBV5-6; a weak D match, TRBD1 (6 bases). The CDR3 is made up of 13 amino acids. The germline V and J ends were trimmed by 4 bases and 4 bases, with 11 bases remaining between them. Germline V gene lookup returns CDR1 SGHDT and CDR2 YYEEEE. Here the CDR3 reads CASSGTPTYGYTF. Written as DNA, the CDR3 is TGTGCCAGCAGCGGGACACCGACCTATGGCTACACCTTC.

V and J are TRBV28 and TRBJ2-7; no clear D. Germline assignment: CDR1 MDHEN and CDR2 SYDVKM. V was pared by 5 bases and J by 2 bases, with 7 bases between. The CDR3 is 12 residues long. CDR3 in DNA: TGTGCCAGCAGTAGCACCGCCTACGAGCAGTACTTC. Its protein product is CASSSTAYEQYF. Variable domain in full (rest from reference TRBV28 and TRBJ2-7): DVKVTQSSRYLVKRTGEKVFLECVQDMDHENMFWYRQDPGLGLRLIYFSYDVKMKEKGDIPEGYSVSREKKERFSLILESASTNQTSMYLCASSSTAYEQYFGPGTRLTVT.

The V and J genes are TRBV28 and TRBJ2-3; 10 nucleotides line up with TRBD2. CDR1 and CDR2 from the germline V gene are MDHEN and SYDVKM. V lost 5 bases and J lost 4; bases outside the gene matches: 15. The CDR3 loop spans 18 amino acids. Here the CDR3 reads CASSLLGLSGRAADTQYF. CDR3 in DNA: TGTGCCAGCAGTCTACTGGGGTTAAGCGGGAGGGCGGCAGATACGCAGTATTTT. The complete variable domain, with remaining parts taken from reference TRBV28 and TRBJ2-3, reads DVKVTQSSRYLVKRTGEKVFLECVQDMDHENMFWYRQDPGLGLRLIYFSYDVKMKEKGDIPEGYSVSREKKERFSLILESASTNQTSMYLCASSLLGLSGRAADTQYFGPGTRLTVL.

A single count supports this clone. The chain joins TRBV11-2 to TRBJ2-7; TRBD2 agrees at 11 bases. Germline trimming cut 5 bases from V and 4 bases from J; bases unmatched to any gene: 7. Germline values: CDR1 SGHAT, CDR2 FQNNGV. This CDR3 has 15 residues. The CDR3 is CASSATGTSGYEQYF. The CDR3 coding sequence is TGTGCCAGCAGCGCCACCGGGACTAGCGGATACGAGCAGTACTTC.

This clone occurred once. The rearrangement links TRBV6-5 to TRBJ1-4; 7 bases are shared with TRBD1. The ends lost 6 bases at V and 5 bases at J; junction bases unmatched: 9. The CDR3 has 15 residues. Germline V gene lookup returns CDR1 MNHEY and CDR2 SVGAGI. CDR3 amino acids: CASRPDRVLNEKLFF. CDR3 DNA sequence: TGTGCCAGCAGACCTGACAGGGTCCTGAATGAAAAACTGTTTTTT.

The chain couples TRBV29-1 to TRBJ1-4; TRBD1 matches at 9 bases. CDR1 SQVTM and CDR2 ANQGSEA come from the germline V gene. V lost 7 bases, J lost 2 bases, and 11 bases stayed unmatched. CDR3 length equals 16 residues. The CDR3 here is CSARQGVGSTNEKLFF. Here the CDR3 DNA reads TGCAGCGCCAGACAGGGGGTGGGTTCGACTAATGAAAAACTGTTTTTT.

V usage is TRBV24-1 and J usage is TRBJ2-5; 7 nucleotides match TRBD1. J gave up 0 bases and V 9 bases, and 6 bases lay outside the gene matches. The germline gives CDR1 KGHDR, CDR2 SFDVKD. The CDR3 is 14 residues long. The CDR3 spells CATGSGTDQETQYF. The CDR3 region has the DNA TGTGCCACCGGCTCCGGGACAGACCAAGAGACCCAGTACTTC.

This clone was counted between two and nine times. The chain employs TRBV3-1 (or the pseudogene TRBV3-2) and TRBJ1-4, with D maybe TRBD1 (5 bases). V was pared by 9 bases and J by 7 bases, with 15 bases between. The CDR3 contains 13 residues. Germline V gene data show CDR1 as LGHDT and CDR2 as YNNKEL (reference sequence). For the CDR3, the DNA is TGTGCCAGTGGGGGGGAGGGCGTTGAAAAACTGTTTTTT. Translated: CASGGEGVEKLFF.

In nucleotides, the CDR3 is TGTGCCAGCAGCGTAGGAGAGCGGATCCACGAGCAGTACTTC. It is translated as CASSVGERIHEQYF. The genes are TRBV9 and TRBJ2-7; D may be TRBD2 (5 bases). Germline V CDR1 and CDR2: SGDLS, YYNGEE. The CDR3 length is 14 residues. V dropped 0 bases and J dropped 5 bases, with 12 bases sitting between them.

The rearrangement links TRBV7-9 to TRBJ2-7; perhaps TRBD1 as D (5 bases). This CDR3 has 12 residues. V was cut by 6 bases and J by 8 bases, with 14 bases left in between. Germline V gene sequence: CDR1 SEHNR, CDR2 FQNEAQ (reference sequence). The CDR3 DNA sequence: TGTGCCAGCAGTATTCAGGGTGCGAAGCAGTACTTC. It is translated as CASSIQGAKQYF.

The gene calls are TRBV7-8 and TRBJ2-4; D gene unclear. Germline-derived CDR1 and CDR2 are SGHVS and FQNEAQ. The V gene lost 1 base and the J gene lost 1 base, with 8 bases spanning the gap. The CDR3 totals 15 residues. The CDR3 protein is CASSLESTAKNIQYF. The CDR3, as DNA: TGTGCCAGCAGCTTAGAGTCTACTGCCAAAAACATTCAGTACTTC.

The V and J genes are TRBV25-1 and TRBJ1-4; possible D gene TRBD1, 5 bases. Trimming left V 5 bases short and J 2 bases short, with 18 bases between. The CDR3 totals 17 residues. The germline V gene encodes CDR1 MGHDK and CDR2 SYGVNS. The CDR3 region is CASSPSIGSGTNEKLFF. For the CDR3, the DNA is TGTGCCAGCAGTCCTTCAATTGGTTCAGGGACTAATGAAAAACTGTTTTTT.

CDR3 DNA sequence: TGCGCCAGCAGCCCGGGGGACAGGGGGAACACCGGGGAGCTGTTTTTT. Amino acids: CASSPGDRGNTGELFF. The V gene is TRBV5-1, the J gene TRBJ2-2; 10 bases are shared with TRBD1. CDR1 and CDR2 (germline): SGHRS, YFSETQ. V dropped 4 bases and J dropped 1; count of bases not matched to a gene: 4. The CDR3 has 16 amino acids.

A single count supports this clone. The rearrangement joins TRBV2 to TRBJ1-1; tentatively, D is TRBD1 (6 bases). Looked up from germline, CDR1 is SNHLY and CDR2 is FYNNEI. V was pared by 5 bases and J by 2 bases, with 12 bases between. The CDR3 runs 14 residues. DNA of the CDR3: TGTGCCAGCAGTAGCCAGGGGATTAACACTGAAGCTTTCTTT. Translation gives CASSSQGINTEAFF.

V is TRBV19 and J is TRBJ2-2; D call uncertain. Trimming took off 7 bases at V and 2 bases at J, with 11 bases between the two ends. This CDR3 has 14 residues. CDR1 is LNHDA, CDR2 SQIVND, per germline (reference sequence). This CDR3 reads CASMRAPNTGELFF. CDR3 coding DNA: TGTGCCAGTATGCGCGCCCCTAACACCGGGGAGCTGTTTTTT.

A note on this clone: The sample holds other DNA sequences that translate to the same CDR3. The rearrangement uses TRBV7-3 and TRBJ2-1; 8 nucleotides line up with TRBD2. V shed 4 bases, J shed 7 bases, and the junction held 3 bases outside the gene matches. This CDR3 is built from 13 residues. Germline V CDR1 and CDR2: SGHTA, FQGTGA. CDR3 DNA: TGTGCCAGCAGCTCAGGACTAGCTAATGAGCAGTTCTTC. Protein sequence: CASSSGLANEQFF.

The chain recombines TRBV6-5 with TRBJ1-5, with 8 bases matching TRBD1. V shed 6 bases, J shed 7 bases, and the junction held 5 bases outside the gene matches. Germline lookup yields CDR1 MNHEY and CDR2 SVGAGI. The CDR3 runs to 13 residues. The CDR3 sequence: CASSPGGPQPQHF. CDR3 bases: TGTGCCAGCAGCCCAGGGGGCCCCCAGCCCCAGCATTTT.

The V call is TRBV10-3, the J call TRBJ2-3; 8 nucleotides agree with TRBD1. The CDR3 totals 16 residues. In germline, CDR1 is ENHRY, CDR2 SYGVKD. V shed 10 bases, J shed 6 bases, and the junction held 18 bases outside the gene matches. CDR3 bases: TGTGCCACCTCAAACCCCGACGACAGGGGAAGGGATACGCAGTATTTT. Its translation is CATSNPDDRGRDTQYF.

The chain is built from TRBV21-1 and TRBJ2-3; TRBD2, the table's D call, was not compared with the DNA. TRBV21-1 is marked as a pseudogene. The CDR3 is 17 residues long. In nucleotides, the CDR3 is TGTGCCAGCAGCAAAGGATTCCTAGCGGGCCCCACAGATACGCAGTATTTT. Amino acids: CASSKGFLAGPTDTQYF.

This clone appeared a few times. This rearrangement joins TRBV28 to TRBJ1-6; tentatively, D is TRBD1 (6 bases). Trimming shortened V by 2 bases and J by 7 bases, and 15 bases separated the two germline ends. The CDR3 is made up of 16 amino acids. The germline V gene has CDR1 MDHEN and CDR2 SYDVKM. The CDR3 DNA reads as TGTGCCAGCAGTTTACTTACGACAGGCGTAAATTCACCCCTCCACTTT. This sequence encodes CASSLLTTGVNSPLHF.

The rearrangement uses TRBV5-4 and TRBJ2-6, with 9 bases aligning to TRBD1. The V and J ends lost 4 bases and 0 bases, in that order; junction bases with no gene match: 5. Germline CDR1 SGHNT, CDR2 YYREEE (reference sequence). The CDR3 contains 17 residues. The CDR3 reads CASSIRDRDSGANVLTF. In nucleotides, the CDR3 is TGTGCCAGCAGCATAAGGGACAGGGACTCTGGGGCCAACGTCCTGACTTTC.

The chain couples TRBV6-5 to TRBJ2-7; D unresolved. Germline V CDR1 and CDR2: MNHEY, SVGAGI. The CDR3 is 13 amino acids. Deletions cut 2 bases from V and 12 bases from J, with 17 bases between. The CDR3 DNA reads TGTGCCAGCAGTTACGAACAGTTCAACAAGCTGTACTTC. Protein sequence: CASSYEQFNKLYF.

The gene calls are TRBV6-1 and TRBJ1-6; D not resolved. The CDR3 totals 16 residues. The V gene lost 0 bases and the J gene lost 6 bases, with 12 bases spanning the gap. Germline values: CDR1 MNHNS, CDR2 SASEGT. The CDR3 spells CASSEAQGRRNSPLHF. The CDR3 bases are TGTGCCAGCAGTGAAGCTCAAGGCAGGCGTAATTCACCCCTCCACTTT.

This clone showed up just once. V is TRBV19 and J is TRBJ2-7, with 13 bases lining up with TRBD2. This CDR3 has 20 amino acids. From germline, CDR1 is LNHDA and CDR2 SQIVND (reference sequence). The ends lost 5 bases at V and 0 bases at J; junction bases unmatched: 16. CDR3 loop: CASSPRLAGGLGVSSYEQYF. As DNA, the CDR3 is TGTGCCAGTAGTCCAAGACTAGCGGGAGGATTGGGGGTTAGCTCCTACGAGCAGTACTTC.

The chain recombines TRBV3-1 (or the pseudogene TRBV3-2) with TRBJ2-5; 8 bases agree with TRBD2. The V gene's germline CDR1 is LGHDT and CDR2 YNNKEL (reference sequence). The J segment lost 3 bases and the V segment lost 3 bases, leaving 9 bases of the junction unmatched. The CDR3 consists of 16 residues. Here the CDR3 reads CASSQYSGKGEETQYF. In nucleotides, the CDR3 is TGTGCCAGCAGCCAGTATAGCGGGAAGGGAGAAGAGACCCAGTACTTC.